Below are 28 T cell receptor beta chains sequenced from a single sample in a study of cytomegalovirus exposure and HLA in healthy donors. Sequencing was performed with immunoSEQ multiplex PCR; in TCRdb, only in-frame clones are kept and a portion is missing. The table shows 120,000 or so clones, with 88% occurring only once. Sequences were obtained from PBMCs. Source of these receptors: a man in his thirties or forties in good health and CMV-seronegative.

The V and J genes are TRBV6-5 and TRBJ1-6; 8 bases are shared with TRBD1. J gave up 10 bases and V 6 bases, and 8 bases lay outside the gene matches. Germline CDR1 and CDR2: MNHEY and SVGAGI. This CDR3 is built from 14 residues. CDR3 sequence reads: CASRGTGVGSPLHF. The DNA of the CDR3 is TGTGCCAGCAGGGGGACAGGAGTAGGGTCACCCCTCCACTTT.

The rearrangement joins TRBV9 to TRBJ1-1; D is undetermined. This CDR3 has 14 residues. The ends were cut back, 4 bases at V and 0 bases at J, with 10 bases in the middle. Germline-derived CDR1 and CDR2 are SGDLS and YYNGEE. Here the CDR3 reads CASSPRDMNTEAFF. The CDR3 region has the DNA TGTGCCAGCAGCCCCCGCGATATGAACACTGAAGCTTTCTTT.

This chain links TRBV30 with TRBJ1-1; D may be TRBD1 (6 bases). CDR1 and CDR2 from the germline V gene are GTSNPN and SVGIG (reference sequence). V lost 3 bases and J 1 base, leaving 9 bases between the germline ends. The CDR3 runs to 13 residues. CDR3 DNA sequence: TGTGCCTGGAGAGAGGGACAGAACACTGAAGCTTTCTTT. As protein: CAWREGQNTEAFF.

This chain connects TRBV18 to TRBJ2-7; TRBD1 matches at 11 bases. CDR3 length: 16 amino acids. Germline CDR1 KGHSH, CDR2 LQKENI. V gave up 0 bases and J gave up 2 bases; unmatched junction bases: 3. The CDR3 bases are TGTGCCAGCTCACCACCCCCGGGACAGGGGGCCTACGAGCAGTACTTC. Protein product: CASSPPPGQGAYEQYF.

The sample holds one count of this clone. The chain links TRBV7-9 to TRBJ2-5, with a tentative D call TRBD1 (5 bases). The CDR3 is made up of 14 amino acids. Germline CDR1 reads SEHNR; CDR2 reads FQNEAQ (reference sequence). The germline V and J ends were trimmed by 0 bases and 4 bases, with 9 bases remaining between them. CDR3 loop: CASSLAPRAETQYF. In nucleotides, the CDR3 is TGTGCCAGCAGCTTAGCGCCCAGGGCAGAGACCCAGTACTTC.

Here the CDR3 reads CASSSNPTGMEYF. The DNA for the CDR3 is TGTGCCAGCAGCTCTAATCCGACAGGGATGGAGTACTTC. J is TRBJ2-7 and V is TRBV7-2; 7 bases fit TRBD1. V shed 4 bases and J 11 bases; nucleotides not matched to a gene: 11. Per germline, CDR1 SGHTA and CDR2 FQGNSA. CDR3 length: 13 amino acids.

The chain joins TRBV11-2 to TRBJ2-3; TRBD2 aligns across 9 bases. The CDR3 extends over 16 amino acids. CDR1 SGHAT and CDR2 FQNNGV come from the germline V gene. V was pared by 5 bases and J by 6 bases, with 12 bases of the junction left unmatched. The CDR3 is CASSPQGGRAGDTQYF. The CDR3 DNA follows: TGTGCCAGCAGCCCCCAAGGCGGGAGGGCTGGGGATACGCAGTATTTT.

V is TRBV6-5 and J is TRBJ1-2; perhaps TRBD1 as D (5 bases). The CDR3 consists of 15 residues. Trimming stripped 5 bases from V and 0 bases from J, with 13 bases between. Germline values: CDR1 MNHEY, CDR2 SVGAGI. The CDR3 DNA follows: TGTGCCAGCAGTACCGACAGAGTATCTAACTATGGCTACACCTTC. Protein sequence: CASSTDRVSNYGYTF.

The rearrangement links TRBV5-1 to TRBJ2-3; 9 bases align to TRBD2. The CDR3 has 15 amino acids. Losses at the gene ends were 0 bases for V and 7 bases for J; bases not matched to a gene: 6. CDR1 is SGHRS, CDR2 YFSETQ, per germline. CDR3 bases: TGCGCCAGCAGCTTGGCAGCTAGCGGGACCTATACGCAGTATTTT. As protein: CASSLAASGTYTQYF.

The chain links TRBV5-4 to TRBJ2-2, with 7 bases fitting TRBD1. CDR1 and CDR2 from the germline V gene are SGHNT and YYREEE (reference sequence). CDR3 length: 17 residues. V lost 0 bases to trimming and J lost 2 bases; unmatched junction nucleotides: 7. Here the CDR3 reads CASSLVPTGLNTGELFF. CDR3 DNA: TGTGCCAGCAGCTTGGTCCCGACAGGGTTAAACACCGGGGAGCTGTTTTTT.

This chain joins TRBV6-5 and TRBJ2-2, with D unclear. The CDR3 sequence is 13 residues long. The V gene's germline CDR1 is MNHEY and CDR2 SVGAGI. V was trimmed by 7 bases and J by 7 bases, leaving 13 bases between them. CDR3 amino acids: CASTISSGGELFF. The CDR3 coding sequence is TGTGCCAGCACCATTTCATCAGGCGGGGAGCTGTTTTTT.

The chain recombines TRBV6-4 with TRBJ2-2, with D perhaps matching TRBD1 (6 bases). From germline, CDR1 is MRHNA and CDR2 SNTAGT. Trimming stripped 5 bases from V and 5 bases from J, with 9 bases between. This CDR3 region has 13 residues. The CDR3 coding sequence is TGTGCCAGCAGTCCAGGGGAAACCGGGGAGCTGTTTTTT. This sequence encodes CASSPGETGELFF.

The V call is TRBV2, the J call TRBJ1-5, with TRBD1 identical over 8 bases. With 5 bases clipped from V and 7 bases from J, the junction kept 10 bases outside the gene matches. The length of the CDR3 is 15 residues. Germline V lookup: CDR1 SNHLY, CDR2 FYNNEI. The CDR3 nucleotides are TGTGCCAGCAGTATCCCAGGACAGGGTGCCCAGCCCCAGCATTTT. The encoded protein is CASSIPGQGAQPQHF. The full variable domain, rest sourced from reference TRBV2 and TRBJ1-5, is EPEVTQTPSHQVTQMGQEVILRCVPISNHLYFYWYRQILGQKVEFLVSFYNNEISEKSEIFDDQFSVERPDGSNFTLKIRSTKLEDSAMYFCASSIPGQGAQPQHFGDGTRLSIL.

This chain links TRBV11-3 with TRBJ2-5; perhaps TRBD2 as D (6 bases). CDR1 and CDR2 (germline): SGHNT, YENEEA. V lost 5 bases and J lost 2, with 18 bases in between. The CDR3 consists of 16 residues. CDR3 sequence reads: CASSGGLGKTQETQYF. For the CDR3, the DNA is TGTGCCAGCAGCGGGGGGTTGGGGAAAACACAAGAGACCCAGTACTTC.

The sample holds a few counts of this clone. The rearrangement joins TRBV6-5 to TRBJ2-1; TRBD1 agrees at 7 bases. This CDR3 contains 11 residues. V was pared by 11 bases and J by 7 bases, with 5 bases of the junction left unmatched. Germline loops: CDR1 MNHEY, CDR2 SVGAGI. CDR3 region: CAAYRGNEQFF. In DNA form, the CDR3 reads TGTGCCGCGTACAGGGGAAATGAGCAGTTCTTC.

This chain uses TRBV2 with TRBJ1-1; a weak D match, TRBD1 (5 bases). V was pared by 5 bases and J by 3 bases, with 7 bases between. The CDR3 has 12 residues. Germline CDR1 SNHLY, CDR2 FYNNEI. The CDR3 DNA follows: TGTGCCAGCAGTTGGGGGGACACTGAAGCTTTCTTT. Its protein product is CASSWGDTEAFF.

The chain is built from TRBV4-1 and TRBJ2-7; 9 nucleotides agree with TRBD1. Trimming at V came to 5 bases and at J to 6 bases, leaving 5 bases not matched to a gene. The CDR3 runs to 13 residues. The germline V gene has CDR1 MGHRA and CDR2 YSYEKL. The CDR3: CASSGGQGGEQYF. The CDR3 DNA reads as TGCGCCAGCAGCGGGGGACAGGGAGGCGAGCAGTACTTC.

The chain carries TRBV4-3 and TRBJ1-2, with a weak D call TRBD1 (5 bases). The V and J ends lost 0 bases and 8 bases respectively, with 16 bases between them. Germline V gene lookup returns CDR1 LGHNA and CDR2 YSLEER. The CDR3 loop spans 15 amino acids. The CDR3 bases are TGCGCCAGCAGCCAAGAGAACAGGAAGTTTGAAGGCTACACCTTC. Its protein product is CASSQENRKFEGYTF.

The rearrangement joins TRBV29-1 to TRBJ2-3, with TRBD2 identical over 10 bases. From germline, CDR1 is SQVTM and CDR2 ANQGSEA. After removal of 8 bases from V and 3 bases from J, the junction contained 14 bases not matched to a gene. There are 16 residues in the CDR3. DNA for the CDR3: TGCAGCATGCCAATCAGTTTTAGCGGGAGGACAGATACGCAGTATTTT. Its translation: CSMPISFSGRTDTQYF.

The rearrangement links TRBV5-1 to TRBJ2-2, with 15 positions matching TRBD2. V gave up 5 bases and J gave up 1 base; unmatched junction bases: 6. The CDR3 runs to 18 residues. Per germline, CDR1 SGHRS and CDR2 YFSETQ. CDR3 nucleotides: TGCGCCAGCAGAACCGGGACTAGCGGGAGGAAGAACACCGGGGAGCTGTTTTTT. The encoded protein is CASRTGTSGRKNTGELFF.

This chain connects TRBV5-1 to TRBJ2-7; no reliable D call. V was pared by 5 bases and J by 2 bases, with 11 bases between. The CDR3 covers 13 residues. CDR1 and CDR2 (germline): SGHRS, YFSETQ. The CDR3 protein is CASRSTPPYEQYF. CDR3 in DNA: TGCGCCAGCAGGTCGACACCTCCCTACGAGCAGTACTTC. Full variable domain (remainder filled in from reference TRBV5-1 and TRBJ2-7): KAGVTQTPRYLIKTRGQQVTLSCSPISGHRSVSWYQQTPGQGLQFLFEYFSETQRNKGNFPGRFSGRQFSNSRSEMNVSTLELGDSALYLCASRSTPPYEQYFGPGTRLTVT.

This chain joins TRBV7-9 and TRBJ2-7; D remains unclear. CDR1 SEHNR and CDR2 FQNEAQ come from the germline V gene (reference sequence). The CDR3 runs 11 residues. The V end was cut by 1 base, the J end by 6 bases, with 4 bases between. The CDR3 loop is CASSLGREQYF. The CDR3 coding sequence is TGTGCCAGCAGCTTAGGTCGCGAGCAGTACTTC. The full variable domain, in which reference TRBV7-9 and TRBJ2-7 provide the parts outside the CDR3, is DTGVSQNPRHKITKRGQNVTFRCDPISEHNRLYWYRQTLGQGPEFLTYFQNEAQLEKSRLLSDRFSAERPKGSFSTLEIQRTEQGDSAMYLCASSLGREQYFGPGTRLTVT.

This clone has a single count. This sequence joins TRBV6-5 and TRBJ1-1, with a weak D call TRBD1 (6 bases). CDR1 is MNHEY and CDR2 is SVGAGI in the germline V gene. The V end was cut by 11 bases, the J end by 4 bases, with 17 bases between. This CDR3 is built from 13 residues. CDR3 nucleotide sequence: TGTGCCGTGGGAAGGGGACAATTCACTGAAGCTTTCTTT. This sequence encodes CAVGRGQFTEAFF.

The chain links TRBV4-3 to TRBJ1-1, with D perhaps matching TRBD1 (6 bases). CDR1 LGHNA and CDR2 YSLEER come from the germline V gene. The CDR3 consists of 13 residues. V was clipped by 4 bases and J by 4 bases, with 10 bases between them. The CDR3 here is CASSRQASTEAFF. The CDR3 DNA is TGCGCCAGCAGCCGACAGGCAAGCACTGAAGCTTTCTTT.

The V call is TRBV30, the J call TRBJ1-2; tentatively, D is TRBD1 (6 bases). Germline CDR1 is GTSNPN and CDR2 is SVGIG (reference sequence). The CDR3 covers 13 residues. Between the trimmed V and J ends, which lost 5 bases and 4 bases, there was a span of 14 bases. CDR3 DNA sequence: TGTGCCTGGGGGAGGGGGGCGACCTATGGCTACACCTTC. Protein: CAWGRGATYGYTF.

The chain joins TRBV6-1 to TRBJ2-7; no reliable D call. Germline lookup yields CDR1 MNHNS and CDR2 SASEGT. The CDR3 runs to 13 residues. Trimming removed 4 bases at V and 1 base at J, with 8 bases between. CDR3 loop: CASSVQVSYEQYF. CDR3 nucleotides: TGTGCCAGCAGTGTCCAGGTATCCTACGAGCAGTACTTC.

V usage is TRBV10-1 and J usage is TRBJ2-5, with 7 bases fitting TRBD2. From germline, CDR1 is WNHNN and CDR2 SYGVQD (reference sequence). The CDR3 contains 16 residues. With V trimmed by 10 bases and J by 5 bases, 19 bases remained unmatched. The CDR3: CANNLTPLAGEETQYF. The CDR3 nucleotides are TGCGCCAACAACTTGACCCCCCTGGCGGGAGAGGAGACCCAGTACTTC.

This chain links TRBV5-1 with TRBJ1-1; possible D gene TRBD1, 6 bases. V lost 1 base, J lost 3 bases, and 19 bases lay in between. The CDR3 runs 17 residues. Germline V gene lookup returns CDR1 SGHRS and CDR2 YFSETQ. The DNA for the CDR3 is TGCGCCAGCAGCTTGTCGGCCCAACAGGGTACTTACACTGAAGCTTTCTTT. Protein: CASSLSAQQGTYTEAFF.